The clone carrying this T cell receptor beta chain was observed many times. The antigen is unknown. The sample comes from a study of metastatic and nonmetastatic thyroid tumors. Study information: Repertoires from malignant and benign thyroid patients were compared across blood and tumor or nodule tissue.

Authors' processing steps: Clinicopathological groups of papillary thyroid cancer showed CDR3 differences that were used to build a distant-metastasis classifier. TCRdb re-called clones from the PCR reads using MiXCR. TCRdb, not the authors, supplied the V and J calls. This sample has about 92,000 clones, with more than 12% found just once. V lost 3 bases and J 5 bases, leaving 13 bases between the germline ends. The CDR3 totals 14 residues. The germline CDR1 and CDR2 sequences are SGHRS and YFSETQ. Thyroid surgery took place with no prior treatment in any patient. Overall study findings and caveats: The study reportedly found significantly higher TCR beta diversity in malignant thyroid tumors than benign nodules, in blood and tumor.

This clonotype originated in a female donor with papillary thyroid cancer or a benign thyroid nodule (not recorded which). Some clones in this sample may be carry-over from other donors' samples. Sequences were obtained from blood. The J gene is TRBJ2-3, the V gene TRBV5-1; the D gene could be TRBD1 or TRBD2 (5 bases each). The CDR3 sequence: CASSSEGRGDTQYF. CDR3 sequence (DNA): TGCGCCAGCAGCTCAGAGGGGAGAGGAGATACGCAGTATTTT.